Here is one TCR beta chain with its context. Its binding antigen is unknown. One base away there is no much larger clone; base qualities are not given. The method was RACE. The sequencer listed for this sample is NextSeq 500. During library preparation, unique molecular identifiers were attached to individual cDNA molecules so that TCRs could be counted in a quantitative, reproducible way. Both TCR alpha and TCR beta chains were sequenced from each blood RNA sample. Per the original workflow: The median number of TCRs per sample was 95,638, ranging from roughly 23,224 to 690,600. The Decombinator software suite was used to annotate V, J and CDR3 in the TCR reads. Every sample was subsampled to the same number of TCRs (28,000) for the PS versus PT1 abundance plots. Expanded TCRs were defined as absent before sensitization and observed at least eight times at the 2-week time point. The public reads were quality trimmed at Q25 with fastp and then assembled into clones with MiXCR by TCRdb, keeping productive beta chains. CDR3 protein duplicates are merged, each entry listing the most common genes and DNA. For this entry, the V and J calls and clone size follow TCRdb and not the study's own pipeline. The sample has tens of thousands of distinct CDR3 sequences on record, 9.3% of them singletons. The ten top clones hold about 14% of the sample.

V sheds 4 bases and J sheds 9 bases, leaving 10 bases between their ends. The CDR3 measures 12 amino acids from cysteine to phenylalanine. Only the CDR3 DNA is retained, 36 bases long and in frame from the first base. For CDR1 and CDR2, the germline V gene lists MNHEY and SVGEGT. This specimen belongs to a study of human T cells and chemical hapten exposure (dated by TCRdb to the early 2020s). For the wider study: For sensitization, 2% DPC in acetone was applied to a roughly 2 cm by roughly 2 cm area of upper inner arm skin. Throughout the approximately 25-week study period, patients were also given weekly therapeutic DPC doses on the scalp. Patch testing was performed on the upper back with Finn chambers containing 0.01% DPC, and the patch tests were scored after 6 days according to International Contact Dermatitis Research Group standards. Alopecia areata with under or over 50% scalp involvement, alopecia totalis and alopecia universalis were represented in the patient cohort, which was mostly female. Libraries were pooled for sequencing, and per-sample TCR yields varied mainly because of small differences in library volumes within the pool. Peripheral blood TCR repertoire changes were tracked in vivo in alopecia patients during primary and secondary sensitization to the hapten diphenylcyclopropenone (DPC). Patient blood was sampled pre-sensitization (week 0) and at 2, 6 and about 24 weeks after DPC sensitization. About 30 alopecia patients provided blood for TCR sequencing at one to four time points (pre-sensitization, 2, 6 and 24 weeks). The investigation overall reported the following: Compared with pre-sensitization or healthy control sets, expanded TCRs formed significantly more large CDR3 similarity clusters, which is consistent with antigen-driven responses. The number of PT1 expanded TCRs positively correlated with patch test score, significant at thresholds 8, 16 and 32 but not 4. Alopecia, a presumed autoimmune disease, was present in all patients, so the immune response of the patients might differ from that of healthy individuals. After repeated subsampling, changes were observed in the strength of the expansion versus patch-test correlation and in the threshold at which the correlation became significant. DPC sensitization did not change the number of TCRs with a frequency above 1 in 1000, and there was no evidence of changes in global repertoire structure.

Per the publication, the time point label means: patch test 1, 2 weeks after DPC sensitization. The treatment or condition label, as the study defines it: therapeutic diphenylcyclopropenone sensitization with weekly scalp DPC. Blood at each patch-test visit was drawn before the patch test was applied. Patients were eligible if aged 18 to 70, diagnosed with alopecia and judged suitable for DPC therapy, and pregnant patients were excluded. Total RNA was isolated from unfractionated whole blood collected in Tempus Blood RNA tubes. The sequencing used whole blood, collected in connection with sensitization to the hapten diphenylcyclopropenone (DPC). Here the chain combines TRBV6-2 or TRBV6-3 and TRBJ2-4, with the identity of the D gene unclear. The clonotype originates from a woman in her forties with alopecia areata. Some clones in this sample may be carry-over from other donors' samples. The CDR3 protein sequence reads: CASSSQAVIQYF. The nucleotides read TGTGCCAGCAGTTCGCAGGCGGTCATTCAGTACTTC.